This T cell receptor beta chain was recorded in a study of blood T cell repertoires in COVID-19. CDR1 LNHDA and CDR2 SQIVND come from the germline V gene (reference sequence). V lost 7 bases, J lost 5 bases, and 13 bases stayed unmatched. The CDR3 extends over 16 amino acids. Methods used by the authors: Estimation of nucleated cell counts relied on the amplification of reference gene primers. Assay: immunoSEQ multiplex PCR; the TCRdb copy retains only in-frame clones and omits some. V, J and clone size are taken as reported in that table, and D and trimming were inferred from the DNA itself. The data show about 73,000 clones, 89% seen once. This clone was picked up a small number of times.

The chain is built from TRBV19 and TRBJ2-1; 8 bases fit TRBD1. The sample was peripheral blood. The clonotype was recovered from a man at least 80 years old with acute or convalescent COVID-19. CDR3 nucleotides: TGTGCCAGTAAACCATACGGGACAGGTCGGCACAATGAGCAGTTCTTC. It translates to CASKPYGTGRHNEQFF.